This T cell receptor (beta chain) was recovered during a study of human T cells and chemical hapten exposure. Looking at the study overall: Affected patients, primarily female, had alopecia areata, totalis or universalis. Small differences in pooled library volume mainly drove the variation in TCR yields per sample.

The V gene's germline CDR1 is DFQATT and CDR2 SNEGSKA (reference sequence). The junction had 18 bases not matched to a gene; V was cut back by 6 bases and J by 7 bases. The CDR3 covers 16 residues. This clonotype was seen just once. This sample's time point: patch test 2, 6 weeks after DPC sensitization. As for treatment: therapeutic diphenylcyclopropenone sensitization with weekly scalp DPC. MiXCR, run by TCRdb on the RACE reads, gives a single entry per CDR3 protein. The table has about 70,000 distinct CDR3 sequences, 8.5% seen once; the top ten hold approximately 3.5%. Sequences were derived from whole blood, sampled in connection with sensitization to the hapten diphenylcyclopropenone (DPC). V is TRBV20-1 and J is TRBJ2-7, with 10 bases identical to TRBD2. This receptor was taken from a woman in her forties or fifties with alopecia areata. Some clones in this sample may be carry-over from other donors' samples. This CDR3 reads CSARALAGACLGEQYF. CDR3 nucleotide sequence: TGCAGTGCCCGCGCGCTAGCGGGGGCGTGCTTGGGTGAGCAGTACTTC.